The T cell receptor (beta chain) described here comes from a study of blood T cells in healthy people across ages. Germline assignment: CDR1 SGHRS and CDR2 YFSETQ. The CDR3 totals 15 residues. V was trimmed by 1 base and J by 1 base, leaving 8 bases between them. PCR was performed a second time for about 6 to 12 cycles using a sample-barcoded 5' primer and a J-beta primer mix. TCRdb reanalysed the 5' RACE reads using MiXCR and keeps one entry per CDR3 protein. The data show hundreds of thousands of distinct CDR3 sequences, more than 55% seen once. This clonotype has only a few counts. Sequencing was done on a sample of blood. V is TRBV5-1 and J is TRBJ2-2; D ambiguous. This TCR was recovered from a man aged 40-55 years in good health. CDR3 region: CASSLIEQNTGELFF. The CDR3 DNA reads TGCGCCAGCAGCTTGATAGAACAGAACACCGGGGAGCTGTTTTTT.